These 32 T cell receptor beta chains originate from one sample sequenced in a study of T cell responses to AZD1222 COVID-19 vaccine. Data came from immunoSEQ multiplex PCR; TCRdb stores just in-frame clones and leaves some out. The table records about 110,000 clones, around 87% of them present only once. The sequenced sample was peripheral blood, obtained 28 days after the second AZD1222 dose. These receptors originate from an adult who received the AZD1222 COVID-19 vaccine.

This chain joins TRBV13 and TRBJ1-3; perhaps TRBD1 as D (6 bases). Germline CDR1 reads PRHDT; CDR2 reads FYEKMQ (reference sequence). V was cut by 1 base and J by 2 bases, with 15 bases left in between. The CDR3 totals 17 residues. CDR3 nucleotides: TGTGCCAGCAGCTTAGAAGGGGGGCCTCTACCTGGAAACACCATATATTTT. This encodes CASSLEGGPLPGNTIYF.

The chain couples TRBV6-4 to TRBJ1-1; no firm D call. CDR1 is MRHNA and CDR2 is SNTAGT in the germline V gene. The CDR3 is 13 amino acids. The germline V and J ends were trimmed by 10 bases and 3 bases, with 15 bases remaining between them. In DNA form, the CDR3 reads TGTGCCACCCAGAGATCCGATGACACTGAAGCTTTCTTT. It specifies CATQRSDDTEAFF.

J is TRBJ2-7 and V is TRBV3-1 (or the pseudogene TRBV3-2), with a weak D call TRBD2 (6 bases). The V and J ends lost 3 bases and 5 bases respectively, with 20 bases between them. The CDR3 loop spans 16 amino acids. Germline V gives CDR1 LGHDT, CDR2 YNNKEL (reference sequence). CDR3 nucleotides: TGTGCCAGCAGCCATAGATCGGGGGAGGCGCTCCACGAGCAGTACTTC. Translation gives CASSHRSGEALHEQYF.

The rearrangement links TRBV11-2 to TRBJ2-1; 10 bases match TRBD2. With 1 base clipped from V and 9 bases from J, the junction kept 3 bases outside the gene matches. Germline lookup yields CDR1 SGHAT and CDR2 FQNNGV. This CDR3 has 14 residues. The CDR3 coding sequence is TGTGCCAGCAGCTTAGCAAGGACTAGCGGTGAGCAGTTCTTC. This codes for CASSLARTSGEQFF.

For the CDR3, the DNA is TGTGCCACCAGCCCCAGGGGTGGGAATCAGCCCCAGCATTTT. Its protein product is CATSPRGGNQPQHF. The J gene is TRBJ1-5, the V gene TRBV24-1; D might be TRBD1 (6 bases). Germline V lookup: CDR1 KGHDR, CDR2 SFDVKD. CDR3 length equals 14 residues. V shed 7 bases and J shed 4 bases, with 13 bases lying between them.

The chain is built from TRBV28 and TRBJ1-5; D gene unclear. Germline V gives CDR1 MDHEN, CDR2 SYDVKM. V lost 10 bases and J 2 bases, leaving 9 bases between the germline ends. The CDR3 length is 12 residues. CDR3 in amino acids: CANNRGNQPQHF. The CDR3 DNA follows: TGTGCCAATAATAGAGGCAATCAGCCCCAGCATTTT.

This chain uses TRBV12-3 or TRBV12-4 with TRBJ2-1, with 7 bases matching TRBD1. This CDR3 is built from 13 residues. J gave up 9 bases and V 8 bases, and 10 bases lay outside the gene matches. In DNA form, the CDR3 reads TGTGCCAGCGGAGGACAGGCCCAGGGTGAGCAGTTCTTC. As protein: CASGGQAQGEQFF.

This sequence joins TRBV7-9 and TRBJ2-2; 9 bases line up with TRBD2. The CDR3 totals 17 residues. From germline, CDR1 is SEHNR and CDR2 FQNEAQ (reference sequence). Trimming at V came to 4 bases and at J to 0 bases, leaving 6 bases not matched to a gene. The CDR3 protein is CASSSRAGGPNTGELFF. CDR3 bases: TGTGCCAGCAGCTCCCGGGCGGGGGGGCCGAACACCGGGGAGCTGTTTTTT.

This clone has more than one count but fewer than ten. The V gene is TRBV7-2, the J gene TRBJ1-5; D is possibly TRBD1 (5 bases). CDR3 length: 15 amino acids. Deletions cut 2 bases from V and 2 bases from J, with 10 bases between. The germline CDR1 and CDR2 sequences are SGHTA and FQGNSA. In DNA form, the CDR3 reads TGTGCCAGCAGCTTATTAGGGGCTGGCAATCAGCCCCAGCATTTT. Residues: CASSLLGAGNQPQHF.

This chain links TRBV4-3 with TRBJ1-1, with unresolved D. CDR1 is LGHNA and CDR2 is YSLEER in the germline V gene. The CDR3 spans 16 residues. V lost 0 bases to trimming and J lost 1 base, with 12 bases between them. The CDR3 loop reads CASSQDMEFRNTEAFF. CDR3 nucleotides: TGCGCCAGCAGCCAAGATATGGAATTTAGGAACACTGAAGCTTTCTTT.

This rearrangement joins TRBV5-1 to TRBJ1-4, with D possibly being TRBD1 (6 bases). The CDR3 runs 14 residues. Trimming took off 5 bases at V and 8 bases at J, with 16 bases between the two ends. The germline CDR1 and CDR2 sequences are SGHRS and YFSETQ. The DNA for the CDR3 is TGCGCCAGCAGTCCGGAGGGGGTGGGGGAAAAACTGTTTTTT. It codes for CASSPEGVGEKLFF.

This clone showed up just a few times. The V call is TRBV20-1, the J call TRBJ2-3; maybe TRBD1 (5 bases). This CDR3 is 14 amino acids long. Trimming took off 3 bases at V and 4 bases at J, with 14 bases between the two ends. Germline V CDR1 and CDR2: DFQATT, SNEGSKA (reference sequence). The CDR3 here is CSASPSSRADTQYF. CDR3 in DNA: TGCAGTGCTAGTCCCTCCAGCAGGGCAGATACGCAGTATTTT.

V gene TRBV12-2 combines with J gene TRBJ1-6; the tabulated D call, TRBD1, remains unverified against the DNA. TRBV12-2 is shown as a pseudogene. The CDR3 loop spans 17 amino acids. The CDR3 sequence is CASRARWDRGYNSPLHF. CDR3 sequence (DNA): TGTGCAAGTCGCGCCCGGTGGGACAGGGGCTATAATTCACCCCTCCACTTT.

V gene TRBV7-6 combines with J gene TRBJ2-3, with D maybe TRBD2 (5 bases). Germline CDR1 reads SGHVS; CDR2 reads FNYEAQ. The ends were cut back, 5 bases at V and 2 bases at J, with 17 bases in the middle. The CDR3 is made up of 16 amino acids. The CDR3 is CASSPLARPDTDTQYF. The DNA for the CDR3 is TGTGCCAGCAGCCCATTAGCGAGGCCAGACACAGATACGCAGTATTTT.

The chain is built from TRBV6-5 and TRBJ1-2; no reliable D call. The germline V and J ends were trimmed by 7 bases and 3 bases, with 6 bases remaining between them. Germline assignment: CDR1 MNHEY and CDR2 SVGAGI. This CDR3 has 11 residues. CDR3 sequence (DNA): TGTGCCAGCAAAGCAGACTATGGCTACACCTTC. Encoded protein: CASKADYGYTF.

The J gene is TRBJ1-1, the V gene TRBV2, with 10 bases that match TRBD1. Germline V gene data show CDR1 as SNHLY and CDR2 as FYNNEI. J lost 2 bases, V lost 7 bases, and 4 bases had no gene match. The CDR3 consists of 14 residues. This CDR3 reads CASTQTGGNTEAFF. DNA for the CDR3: TGTGCCAGCACTCAGACAGGGGGCAACACTGAAGCTTTCTTT.

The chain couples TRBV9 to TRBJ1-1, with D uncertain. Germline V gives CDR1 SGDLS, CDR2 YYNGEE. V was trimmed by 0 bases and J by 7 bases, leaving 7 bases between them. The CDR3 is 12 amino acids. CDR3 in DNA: TGTGCCAGCAGCGTAGTGAGTGGTGAAGCTTTCTTT. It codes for CASSVVSGEAFF.

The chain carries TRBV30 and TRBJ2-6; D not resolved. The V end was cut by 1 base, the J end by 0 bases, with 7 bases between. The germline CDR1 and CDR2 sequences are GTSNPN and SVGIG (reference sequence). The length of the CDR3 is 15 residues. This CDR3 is CAWSGKSSGANVLTF. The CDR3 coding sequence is TGTGCCTGGAGTGGAAAGAGCTCTGGGGCCAACGTCCTGACTTTC. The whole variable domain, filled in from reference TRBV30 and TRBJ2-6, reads SQTIHQWPATLVQPVGSPLSLECTVEGTSNPNLYWYRQAAGRGLQLLFYSVGIGQISSEVPQNLSASRPQDRQFILSSKKLLLSDSGFYLCAWSGKSSGANVLTFGAGSRLTVL.

The DNA for the CDR3 is TGCAGTGCTAGTGACAGCCTCTCTGGAAACACCATATATTTT. Protein sequence: CSASDSLSGNTIYF. The chain is built from TRBV20-1 and TRBJ1-3; D is possibly TRBD1 (5 bases). The CDR3 extends over 14 amino acids. V lost 3 bases, J lost 0 bases, and 9 bases lay in between. The germline V gene encodes CDR1 DFQATT and CDR2 SNEGSKA (reference sequence).

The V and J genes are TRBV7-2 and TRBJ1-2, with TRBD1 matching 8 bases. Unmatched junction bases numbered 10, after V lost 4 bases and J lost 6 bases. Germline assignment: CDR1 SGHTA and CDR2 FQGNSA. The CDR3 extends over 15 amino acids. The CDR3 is CASSSRTGRGNGYTF. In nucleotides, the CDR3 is TGTGCCAGCAGCTCAAGGACAGGGCGTGGGAATGGCTACACCTTC.

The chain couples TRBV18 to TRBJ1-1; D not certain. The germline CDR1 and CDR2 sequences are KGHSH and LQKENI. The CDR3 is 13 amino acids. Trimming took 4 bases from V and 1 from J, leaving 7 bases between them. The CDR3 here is CASSRVENTEAFF. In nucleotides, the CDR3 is TGTGCCAGCTCACGGGTTGAGAACACTGAAGCTTTCTTT.

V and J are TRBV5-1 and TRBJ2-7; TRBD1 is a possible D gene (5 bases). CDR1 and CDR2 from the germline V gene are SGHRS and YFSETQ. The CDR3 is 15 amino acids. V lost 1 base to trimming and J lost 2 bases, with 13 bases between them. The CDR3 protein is CASSLSPDKTYEQYF. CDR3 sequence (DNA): TGCGCCAGCAGCTTGTCACCGGACAAGACCTACGAGCAGTACTTC.

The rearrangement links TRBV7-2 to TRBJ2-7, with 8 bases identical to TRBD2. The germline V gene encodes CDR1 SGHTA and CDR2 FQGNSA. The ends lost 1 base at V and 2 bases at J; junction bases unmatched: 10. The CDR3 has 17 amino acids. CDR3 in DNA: TGTGCCAGCAGCTTAGGAGCGGGGGCTTTCATTCCCTACGAGCAGTACTTC. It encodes CASSLGAGAFIPYEQYF.

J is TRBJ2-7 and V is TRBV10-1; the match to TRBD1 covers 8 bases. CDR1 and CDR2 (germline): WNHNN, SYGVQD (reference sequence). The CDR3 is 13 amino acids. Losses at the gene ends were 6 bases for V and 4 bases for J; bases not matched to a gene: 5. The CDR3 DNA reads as TGCGCCAGCAGAGACAGGGGTGATTACGAGCAGTACTTC. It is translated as CASRDRGDYEQYF.

CDR3 coding DNA: TGCGCCAGCAGCTCGGGACTAGCGGGAGGAGGAGGCGGGGAGCTGTTTTTT. Its translation: CASSSGLAGGGGGELFF. The V gene is TRBV5-1, the J gene TRBJ2-2, with 15 bases identical to TRBD2. J lost 7 bases, V lost 3 bases, and 7 bases had no gene match. Germline CDR1 reads SGHRS; CDR2 reads YFSETQ. CDR3 length: 17 amino acids.

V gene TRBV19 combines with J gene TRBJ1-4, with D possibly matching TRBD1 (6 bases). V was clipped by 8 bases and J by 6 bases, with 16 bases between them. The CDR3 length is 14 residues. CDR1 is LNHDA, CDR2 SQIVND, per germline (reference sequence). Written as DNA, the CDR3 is TGTGCCAGTTCGGGGGCGCCCATCTATGAAAAACTGTTTTTT. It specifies CASSGAPIYEKLFF.

CDR3 bases: TGCGCCAGCAGCCGCGGGACTAGCGGGCAAGAGACCCAGTACTTC. It codes for CASSRGTSGQETQYF. The chain has TRBV5-1 and TRBJ2-5; TRBD2 aligns across 12 bases. Trimming cost V 4 bases and J 2 bases; bases outside gene matches: 3. Germline CDR1 is SGHRS and CDR2 is YFSETQ. The CDR3 has 15 amino acids. Filled out from reference TRBV5-1 and TRBJ2-5, the complete variable domain reads KAGVTQTPRYLIKTRGQQVTLSCSPISGHRSVSWYQQTPGQGLQFLFEYFSETQRNKGNFPGRFSGRQFSNSRSEMNVSTLELGDSALYLCASSRGTSGQETQYFGPGTRLLVL.

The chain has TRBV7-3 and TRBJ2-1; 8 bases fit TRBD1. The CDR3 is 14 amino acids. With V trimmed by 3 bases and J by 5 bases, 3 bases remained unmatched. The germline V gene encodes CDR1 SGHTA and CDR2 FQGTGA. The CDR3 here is CASSFTGGNNEQFF. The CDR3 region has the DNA TGTGCCAGCAGCTTTACAGGGGGTAACAATGAGCAGTTCTTC.

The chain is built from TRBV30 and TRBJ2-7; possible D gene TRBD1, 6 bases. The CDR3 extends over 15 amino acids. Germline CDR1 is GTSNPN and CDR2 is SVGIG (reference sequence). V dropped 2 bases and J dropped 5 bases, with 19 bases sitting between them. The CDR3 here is CAWSIQREYRDEQYF. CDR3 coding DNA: TGTGCCTGGAGTATACAAAGGGAGTACAGGGACGAGCAGTACTTC.

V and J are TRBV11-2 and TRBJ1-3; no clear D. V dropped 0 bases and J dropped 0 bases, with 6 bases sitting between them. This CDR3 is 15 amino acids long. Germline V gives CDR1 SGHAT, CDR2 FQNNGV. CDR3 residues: CASSLDVSSGNTIYF. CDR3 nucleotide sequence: TGTGCCAGCAGCTTAGACGTCAGCTCTGGAAACACCATATATTTT.

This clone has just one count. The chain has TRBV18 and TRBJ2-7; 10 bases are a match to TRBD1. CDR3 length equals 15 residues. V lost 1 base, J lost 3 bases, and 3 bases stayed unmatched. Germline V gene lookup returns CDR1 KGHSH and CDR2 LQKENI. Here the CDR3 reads CASSPRGTGDYEQYF. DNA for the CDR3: TGTGCCAGCTCACCACGGGGGACAGGGGACTACGAGCAGTACTTC.

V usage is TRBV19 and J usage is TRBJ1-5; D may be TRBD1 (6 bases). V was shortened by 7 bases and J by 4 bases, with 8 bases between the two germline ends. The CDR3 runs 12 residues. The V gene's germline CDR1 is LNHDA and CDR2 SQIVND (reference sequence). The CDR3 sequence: CASNRANQPQHF. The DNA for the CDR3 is TGTGCCAGTAACAGGGCGAATCAGCCCCAGCATTTT. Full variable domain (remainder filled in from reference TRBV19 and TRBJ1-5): DGGITQSPKYLFRKEGQNVTLSCEQNLNHDAMYWYRQDPGQGLRLIYYSQIVNDFQKGDIAEGYSVSREKKESFPLTVTSAQKNPTAFYLCASNRANQPQHFGDGTRLSIL.